This TCR beta chain comes out of a study of tumor and adjacent non-tumor tissue in lung cancer. Remarks on this clonotype: The junction shows a germline mismatch at one end, possibly a read error.

This sample's RNA came from whole unsorted tissue. Distant lung tissue was collected more than 3 cm away from the tumor edge. CDR1 and CDR2 (germline): SEHNR, FQNEAQ (reference sequence). The CDR3 is made up of 16 amino acids. TCRbeta libraries were built with three rounds of nested PCR, modified from ARM-PCR. TCRdb re-called the multiplex PCR reads with MiXCR, one entry per CDR3 protein. The sample lists some 80,000 distinct CDR3 sequences; 76% were seen once. Sequenced material: distant non-tumor lung tissue. The sequence was obtained from a man aged 65-85 years with non-small cell lung cancer. This rearrangement joins TRBV7-9 to TRBJ1-1; 7 bases are a match to TRBD1. The CDR3 bases are TGTGCCAGCAGCTTAGCCCCCGGGACAGTCAACAATGAAGATTTCTTT. Translated: CASSLAPGTVNNEDFF.